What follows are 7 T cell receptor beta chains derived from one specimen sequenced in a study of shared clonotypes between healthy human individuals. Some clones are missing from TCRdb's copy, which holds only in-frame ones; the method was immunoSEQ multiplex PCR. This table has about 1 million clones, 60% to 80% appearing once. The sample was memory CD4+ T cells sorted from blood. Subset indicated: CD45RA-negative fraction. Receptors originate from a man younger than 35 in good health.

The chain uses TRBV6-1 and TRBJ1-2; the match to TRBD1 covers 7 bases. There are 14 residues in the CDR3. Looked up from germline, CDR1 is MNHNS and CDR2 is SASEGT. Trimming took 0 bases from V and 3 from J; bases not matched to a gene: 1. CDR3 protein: CASSEAGQYYGYTF. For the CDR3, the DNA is TGTGCCAGCAGTGAAGCGGGACAGTACTATGGCTACACCTTC.

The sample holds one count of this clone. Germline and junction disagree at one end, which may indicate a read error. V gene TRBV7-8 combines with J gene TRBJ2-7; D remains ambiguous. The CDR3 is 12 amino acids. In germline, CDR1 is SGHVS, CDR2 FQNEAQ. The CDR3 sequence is CASSLGSFEQYF. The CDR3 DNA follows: TGTGCCAGCAGCTTAGGGTCCTTCGAGCAGTACTTC.

The CDR3 spells CASRPTGGPYEQYF. CDR3 DNA sequence: TGTGCCAGCAGACCCACGGGGGGGCCTTACGAGCAGTACTTC. The rearrangement uses TRBV6-5 and TRBJ2-7, with 8 bases that match TRBD2. The CDR3 consists of 14 residues. The V and J ends lost 6 bases and 4 bases, in that order; junction bases with no gene match: 8. CDR1 MNHEY and CDR2 SVGAGI come from the germline V gene.

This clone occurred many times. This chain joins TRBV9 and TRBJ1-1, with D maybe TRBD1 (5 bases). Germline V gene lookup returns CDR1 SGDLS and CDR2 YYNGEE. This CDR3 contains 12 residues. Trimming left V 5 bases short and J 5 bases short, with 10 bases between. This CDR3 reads CASRGRGTEAFF. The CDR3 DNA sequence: TGTGCCAGCAGAGGGAGGGGTACTGAAGCTTTCTTT.

The CDR3 DNA is TGTGCCAGCAGCCCGGAGACAGGGGGGAGAGAGACCCAGTACTTC. It translates to CASSPETGGRETQYF. V usage is TRBV5-4 and J usage is TRBJ2-5, with 9 nucleotides matching TRBD1. This CDR3 region has 15 residues. Germline CDR1 is SGHNT and CDR2 is YYREEE (reference sequence). The J segment lost 4 bases and the V segment lost 4 bases, leaving 8 bases of the junction unmatched.

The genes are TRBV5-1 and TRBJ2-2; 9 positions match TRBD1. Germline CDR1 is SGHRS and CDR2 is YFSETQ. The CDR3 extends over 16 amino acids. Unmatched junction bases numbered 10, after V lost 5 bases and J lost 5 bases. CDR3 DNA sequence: TGCGCCAGCAGGGGCCCGGGACAGGGTGGAACCGGGGAGCTGTTTTTT. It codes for CASRGPGQGGTGELFF.

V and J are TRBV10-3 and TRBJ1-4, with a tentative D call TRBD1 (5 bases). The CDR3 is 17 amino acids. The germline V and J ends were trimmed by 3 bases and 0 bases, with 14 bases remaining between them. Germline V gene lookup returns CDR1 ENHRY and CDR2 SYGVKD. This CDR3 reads CAISDSGPGATNEKLFF. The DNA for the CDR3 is TGTGCCATCAGTGATTCGGGGCCTGGAGCAACTAATGAAAAACTGTTTTTT.